This T cell receptor (beta chain) was recorded in a study of patients and donors after allogeneic stem cell transplantation. TCRdb re-called the RT-PCR reads through MiXCR, storing one row per CDR3 protein. The sample lists about a million distinct CDR3 sequences, roughly 18% occurring once. This CDR3 is 17 amino acids long. V lost 5 bases and J lost 0, with 19 bases in between. Germline CDR1 is DFQATT and CDR2 is SNEGSKA (reference sequence). This receptor was taken from a human donor who was either an allogeneic HSCT recipient or a stem cell or donor lymphocyte infusion donor (not recorded which). It is not recorded whose cells these are; they may come from a transplant donor. The sample taken for sequencing was blood, either unsorted or a sorted T cell fraction (not recorded which). The chain recombines TRBV20-1 with TRBJ2-2; the D gene is possibly TRBD2 (6 bases). This chain's CDR3 is CSASQWKAGSNTGELFF. The CDR3 DNA is TGCAGTGCTTCACAATGGAAAGCGGGCTCGAACACCGGGGAGCTGTTTTTT.